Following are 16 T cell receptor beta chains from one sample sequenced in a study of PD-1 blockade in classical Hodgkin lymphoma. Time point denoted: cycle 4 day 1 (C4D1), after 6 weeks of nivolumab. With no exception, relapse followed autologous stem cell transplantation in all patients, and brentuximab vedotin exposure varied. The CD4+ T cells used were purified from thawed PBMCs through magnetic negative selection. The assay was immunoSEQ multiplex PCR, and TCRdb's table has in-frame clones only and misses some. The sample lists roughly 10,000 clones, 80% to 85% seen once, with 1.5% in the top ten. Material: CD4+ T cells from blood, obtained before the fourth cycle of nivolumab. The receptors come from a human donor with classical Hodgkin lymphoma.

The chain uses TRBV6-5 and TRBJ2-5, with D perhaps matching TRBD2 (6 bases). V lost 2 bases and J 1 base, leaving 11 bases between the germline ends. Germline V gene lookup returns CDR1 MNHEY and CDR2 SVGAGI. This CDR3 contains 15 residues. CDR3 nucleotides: TGTGCCAGCAGTTACGGGGGGACGGTCCAAGAGACCCAGTACTTC. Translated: CASSYGGTVQETQYF.

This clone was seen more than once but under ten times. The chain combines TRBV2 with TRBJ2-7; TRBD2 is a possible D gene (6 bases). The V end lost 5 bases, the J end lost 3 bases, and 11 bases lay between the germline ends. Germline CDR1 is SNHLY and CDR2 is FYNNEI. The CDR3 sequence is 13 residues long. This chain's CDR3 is CASSQDGGYEQYF. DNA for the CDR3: TGTGCCAGCAGTCAGGACGGGGGCTACGAGCAGTACTTC. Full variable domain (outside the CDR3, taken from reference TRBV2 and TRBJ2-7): EPEVTQTPSHQVTQMGQEVILRCVPISNHLYFYWYRQILGQKVEFLVSFYNNEISEKSEIFDDQFSVERPDGSNFTLKIRSTKLEDSAMYFCASSQDGGYEQYFGPGTRLTVT.

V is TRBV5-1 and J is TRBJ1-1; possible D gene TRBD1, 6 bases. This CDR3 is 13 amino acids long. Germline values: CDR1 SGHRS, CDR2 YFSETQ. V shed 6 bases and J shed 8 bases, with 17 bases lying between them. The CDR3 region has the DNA TGCGCCAGCAACTGGGAGGGGGGCACCGAAGCTTTCTTT. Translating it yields CASNWEGGTEAFF.

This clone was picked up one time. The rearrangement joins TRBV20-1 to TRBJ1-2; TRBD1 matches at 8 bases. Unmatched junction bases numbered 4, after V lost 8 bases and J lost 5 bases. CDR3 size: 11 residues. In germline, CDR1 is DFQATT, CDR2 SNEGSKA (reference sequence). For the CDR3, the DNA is TGCAGTTTAACAGGGGGGTATGGCTACACCTTC. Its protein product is CSLTGGYGYTF.

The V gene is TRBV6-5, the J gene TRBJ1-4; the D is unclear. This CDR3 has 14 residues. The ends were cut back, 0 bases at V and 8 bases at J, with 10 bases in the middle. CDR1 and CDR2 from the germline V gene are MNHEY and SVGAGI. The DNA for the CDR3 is TGTGCCAGCAGTTACTCCCAACTGATGGAAAAACTGTTTTTT. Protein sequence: CASSYSQLMEKLFF.

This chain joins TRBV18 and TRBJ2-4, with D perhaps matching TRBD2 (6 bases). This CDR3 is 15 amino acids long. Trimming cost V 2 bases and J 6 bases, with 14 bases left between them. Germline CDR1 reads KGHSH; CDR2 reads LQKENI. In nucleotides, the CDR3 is TGTGCCAGCTCACCAGGCCCTGATAGCGGAAACATTCAGTACTTC. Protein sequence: CASSPGPDSGNIQYF.

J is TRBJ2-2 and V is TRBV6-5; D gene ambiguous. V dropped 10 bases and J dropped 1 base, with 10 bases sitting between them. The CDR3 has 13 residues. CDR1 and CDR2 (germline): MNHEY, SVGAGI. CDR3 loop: CATRTENTGELFF. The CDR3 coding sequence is TGTGCCACCCGGACCGAGAACACCGGGGAGCTGTTTTTT.

For the CDR3, the DNA is TGTGCCAGCAGCTTAGACTGGGGCGAGCAGTACTTC. Amino acid sequence: CASSLDWGEQYF. This sequence joins TRBV11-3 and TRBJ2-7; D remains unclear. Germline V CDR1 and CDR2: SGHNT, YENEEA. This CDR3 is built from 12 residues. V was trimmed by 0 bases and J by 6 bases, leaving 6 bases between them.

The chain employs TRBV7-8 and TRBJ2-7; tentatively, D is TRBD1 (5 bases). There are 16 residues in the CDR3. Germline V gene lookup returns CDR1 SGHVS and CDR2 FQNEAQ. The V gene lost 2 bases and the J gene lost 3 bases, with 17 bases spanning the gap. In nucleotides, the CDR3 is TGTGCCAGCAGCTTACGCTGGCTTGGGGCCATCTACGAGCAGTACTTC. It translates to CASSLRWLGAIYEQYF.

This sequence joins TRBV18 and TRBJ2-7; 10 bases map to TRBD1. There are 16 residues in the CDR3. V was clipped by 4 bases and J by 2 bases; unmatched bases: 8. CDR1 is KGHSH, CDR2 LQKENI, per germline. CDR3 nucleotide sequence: TGTGCCAGCTCACTAACCGGGACAGGGGCGCCCTACGAGCAGTACTTC. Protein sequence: CASSLTGTGAPYEQYF. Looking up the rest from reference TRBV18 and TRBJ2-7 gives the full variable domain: NAGVMQNPRHLVRRRGQEARLRCSPMKGHSHVYWYRQLPEEGLKFMVYLQKENIIDESGMPKERFSAEFPKEGPSILRIQQVVRGDSAAYFCASSLTGTGAPYEQYFGPGTRLTVT.

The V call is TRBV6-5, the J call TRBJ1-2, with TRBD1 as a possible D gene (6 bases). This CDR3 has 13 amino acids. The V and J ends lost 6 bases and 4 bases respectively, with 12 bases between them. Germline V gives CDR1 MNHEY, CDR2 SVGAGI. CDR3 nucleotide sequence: TGTGCCAGCAGGGACAGACAAACCTATGGCTACACCTTC. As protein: CASRDRQTYGYTF.

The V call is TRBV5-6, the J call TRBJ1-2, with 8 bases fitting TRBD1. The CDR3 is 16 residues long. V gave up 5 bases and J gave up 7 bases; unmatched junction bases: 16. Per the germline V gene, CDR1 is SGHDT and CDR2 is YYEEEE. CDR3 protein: CASSRISPGGHSGYTF. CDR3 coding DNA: TGTGCCAGCAGTCGAATTTCGCCAGGGGGCCATAGTGGCTACACCTTC.

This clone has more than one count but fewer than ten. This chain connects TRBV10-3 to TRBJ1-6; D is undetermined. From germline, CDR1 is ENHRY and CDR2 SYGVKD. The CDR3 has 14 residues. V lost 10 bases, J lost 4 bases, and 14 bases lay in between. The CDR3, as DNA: TGTGCCACCAGCGGCTTTTCTTATAATTCACCCCTCCACTTT. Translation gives CATSGFSYNSPLHF.

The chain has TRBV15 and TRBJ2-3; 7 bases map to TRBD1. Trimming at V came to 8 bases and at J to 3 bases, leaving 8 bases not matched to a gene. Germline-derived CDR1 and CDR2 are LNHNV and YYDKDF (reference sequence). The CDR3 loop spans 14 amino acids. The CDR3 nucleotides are TGTGCCACCCAGGGGGTGGGCTTTACAGATACGCAGTATTTT. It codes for CATQGVGFTDTQYF.

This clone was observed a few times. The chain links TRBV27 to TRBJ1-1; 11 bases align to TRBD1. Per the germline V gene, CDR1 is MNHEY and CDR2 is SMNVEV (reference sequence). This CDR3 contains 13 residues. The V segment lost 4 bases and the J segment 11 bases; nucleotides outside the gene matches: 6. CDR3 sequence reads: CASSSSGQGVAFF. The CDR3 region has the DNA TGTGCCAGCAGTTCGTCGGGACAGGGGGTTGCTTTCTTT.

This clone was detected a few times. The CDR3 DNA reads as TGTGCCAGCAGTTTCCCCCTGCCGGACTCTGGAAACACCATATATTTT. Translation gives CASSFPLPDSGNTIYF. The V and J genes are TRBV27 and TRBJ1-3; D remains ambiguous. Germline CDR1 MNHEY, CDR2 SMNVEV (reference sequence). This CDR3 spans 16 amino acids. V was shortened by 3 bases and J by 0 bases, with 12 bases between the two germline ends.